This TCR beta chain is from a study of CD8 T cells in ankylosing spondylitis. Notes on the study in general: Past research had described some motif variants in reactive arthritis synovial fluid and blood.

In making TCR beta libraries, quantitative 5'-RACE with molecular barcodes was used. MiXCR, applied by TCRdb to the 5' RACE reads, yields one record per CDR3 protein. The table has 350,000 or so distinct CDR3 sequences, about 15% seen once. The CDR3 length is 16 residues. V lost 4 bases, J lost 2 bases, and 12 bases lay in between. Germline CDR1 and CDR2: LNHNV and YYDKDF (reference sequence). This clonotype was detected a few times. What it binds is not known. Source material: blood, either unsorted or a sorted T cell fraction (not recorded which). The chain joins TRBV15 to TRBJ1-6; D perhaps matches TRBD1 (6 bases). The source is a male donor with ankylosing spondylitis or in good health (not recorded which). The CDR3 is CATSKGGDAYNSPLHF. The CDR3, as DNA: TGTGCCACCAGCAAAGGGGGGGACGCCTATAATTCACCCCTCCACTTT.